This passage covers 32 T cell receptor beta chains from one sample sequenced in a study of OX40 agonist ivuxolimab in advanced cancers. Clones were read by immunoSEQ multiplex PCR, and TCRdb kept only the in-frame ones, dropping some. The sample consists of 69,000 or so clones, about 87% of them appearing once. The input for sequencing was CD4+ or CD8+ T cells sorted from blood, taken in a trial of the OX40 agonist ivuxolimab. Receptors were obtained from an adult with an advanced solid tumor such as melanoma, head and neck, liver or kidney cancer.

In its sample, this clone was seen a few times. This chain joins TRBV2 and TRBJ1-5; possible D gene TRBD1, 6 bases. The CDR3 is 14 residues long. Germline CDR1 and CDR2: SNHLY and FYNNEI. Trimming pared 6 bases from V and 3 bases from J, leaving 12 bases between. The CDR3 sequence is CASSQTGYNQPQHF. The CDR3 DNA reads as TGTGCCAGCAGCCAGACAGGTTACAATCAGCCCCAGCATTTT.

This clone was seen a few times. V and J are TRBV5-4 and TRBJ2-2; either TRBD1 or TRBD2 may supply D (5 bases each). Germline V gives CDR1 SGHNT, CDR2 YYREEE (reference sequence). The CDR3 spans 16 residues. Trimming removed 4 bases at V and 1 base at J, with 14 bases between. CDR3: CASSPRDRGNTGELFF. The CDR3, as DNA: TGTGCCAGCAGCCCTCGGGACCGAGGGAACACCGGGGAGCTGTTTTTT.

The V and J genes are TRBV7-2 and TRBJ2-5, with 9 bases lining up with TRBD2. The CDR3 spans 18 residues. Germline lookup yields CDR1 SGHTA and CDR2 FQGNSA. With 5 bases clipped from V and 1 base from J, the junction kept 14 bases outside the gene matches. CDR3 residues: CASSINPSGAGPQETQYF. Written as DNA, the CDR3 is TGTGCCAGCAGCATCAACCCTAGCGGGGCAGGCCCCCAAGAGACCCAGTACTTC.

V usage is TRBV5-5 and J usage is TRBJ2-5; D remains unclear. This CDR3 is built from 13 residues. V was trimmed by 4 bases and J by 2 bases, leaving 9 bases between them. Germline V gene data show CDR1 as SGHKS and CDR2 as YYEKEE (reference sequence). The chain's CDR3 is CASSLASQETQYF. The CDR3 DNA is TGTGCCAGCAGCCTGGCCTCGCAAGAGACCCAGTACTTC. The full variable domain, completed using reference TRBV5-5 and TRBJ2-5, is DAGVTQSPTHLIKTRGQQVTLRCSPISGHKSVSWYQQVLGQGPQFIFQYYEKEERGRGNFPDRFSARQFPNYSSELNVNALLLGDSALYLCASSLASQETQYFGPGTRLLVL.

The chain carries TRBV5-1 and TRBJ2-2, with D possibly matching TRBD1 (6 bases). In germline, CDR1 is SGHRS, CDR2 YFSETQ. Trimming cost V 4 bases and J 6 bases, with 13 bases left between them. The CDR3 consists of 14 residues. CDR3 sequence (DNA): TGCGCCAGCAGCGACCTACAGGGTGCCGGGGAGCTGTTTTTT. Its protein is CASSDLQGAGELFF.

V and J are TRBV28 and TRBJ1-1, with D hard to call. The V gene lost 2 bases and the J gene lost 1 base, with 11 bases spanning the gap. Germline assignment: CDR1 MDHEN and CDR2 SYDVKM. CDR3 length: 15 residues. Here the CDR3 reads CASSLPSAGNTEAFF. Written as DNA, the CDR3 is TGTGCCAGCAGTTTACCCTCTGCCGGGAACACTGAAGCTTTCTTT.

CDR3 sequence reads: CASSSIRGGTDTQYF. CDR3 nucleotides: TGTGCCAGCAGTTCCATTCGGGGGGGTACAGATACGCAGTATTTT. The V call is TRBV6-6, the J call TRBJ2-3; 8 bases line up with TRBD2. The CDR3 is made up of 15 amino acids. Germline CDR1 reads MNHNY; CDR2 reads SVGAGI (reference sequence). The J segment lost 3 bases and the V segment lost 4 bases, leaving 6 bases of the junction unmatched.

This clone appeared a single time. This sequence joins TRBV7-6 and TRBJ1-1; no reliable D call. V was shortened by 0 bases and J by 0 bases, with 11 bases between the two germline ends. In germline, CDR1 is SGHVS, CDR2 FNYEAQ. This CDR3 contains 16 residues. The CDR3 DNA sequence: TGTGCCAGCAGCTTAGCGCAGAGGAGTATGAACACTGAAGCTTTCTTT. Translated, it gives CASSLAQRSMNTEAFF.

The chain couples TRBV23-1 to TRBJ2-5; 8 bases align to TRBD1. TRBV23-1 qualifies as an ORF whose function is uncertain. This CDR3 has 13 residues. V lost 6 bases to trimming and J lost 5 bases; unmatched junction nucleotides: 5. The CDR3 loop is CASSQGARETQYF. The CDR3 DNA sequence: TGCGCCAGCAGCCAGGGGGCGAGGGAGACCCAGTACTTC.

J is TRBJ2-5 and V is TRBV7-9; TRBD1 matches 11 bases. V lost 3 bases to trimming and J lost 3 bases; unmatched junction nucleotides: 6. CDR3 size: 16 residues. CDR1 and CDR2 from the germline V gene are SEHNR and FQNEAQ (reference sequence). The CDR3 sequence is CASSLGTGGGEETQYF. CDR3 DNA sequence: TGTGCCAGCAGCTTGGGGACAGGGGGAGGAGAAGAGACCCAGTACTTC.

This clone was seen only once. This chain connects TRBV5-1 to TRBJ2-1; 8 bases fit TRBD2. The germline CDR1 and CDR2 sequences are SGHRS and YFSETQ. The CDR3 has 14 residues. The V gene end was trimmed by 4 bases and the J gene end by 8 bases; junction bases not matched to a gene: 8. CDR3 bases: TGCGCCAGCAGCCTGGGACTAGGAGGGGATGAGCAGTTCTTC. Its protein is CASSLGLGGDEQFF.

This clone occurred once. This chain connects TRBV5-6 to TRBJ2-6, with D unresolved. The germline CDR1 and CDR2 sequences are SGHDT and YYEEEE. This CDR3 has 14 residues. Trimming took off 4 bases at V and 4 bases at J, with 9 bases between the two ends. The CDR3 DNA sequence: TGTGCCAGCAGCCGCCTTTCCGGGGCCAACGTCCTGACTTTC. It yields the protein CASSRLSGANVLTF. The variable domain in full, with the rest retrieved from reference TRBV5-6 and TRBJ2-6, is DAGVTQSPTHLIKTRGQQVTLRCSPKSGHDTVSWYQQALGQGPQFIFQYYEEEERQRGNFPDRFSGHQFPNYSSELNVNALLLGDSALYLCASSRLSGANVLTFGAGSRLTVL.

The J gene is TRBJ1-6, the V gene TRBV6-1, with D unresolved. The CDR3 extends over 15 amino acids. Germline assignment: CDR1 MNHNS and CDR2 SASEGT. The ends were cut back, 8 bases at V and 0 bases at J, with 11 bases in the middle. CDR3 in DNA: TGTGCCAGCGGGAGCGAACTCTCCTATAATTCACCCCTCCACTTT. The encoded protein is CASGSELSYNSPLHF.

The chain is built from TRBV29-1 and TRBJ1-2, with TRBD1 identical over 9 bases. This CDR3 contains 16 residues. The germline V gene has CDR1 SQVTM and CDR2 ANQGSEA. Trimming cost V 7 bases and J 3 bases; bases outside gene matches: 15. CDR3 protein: CSARPGTGMLDYGYTF. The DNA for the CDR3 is TGCAGCGCAAGACCCGGGACAGGGATGTTGGACTATGGCTACACCTTC. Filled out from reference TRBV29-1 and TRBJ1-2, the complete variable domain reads SAVISQKPSRDICQRGTSLTIQCQVDSQVTMMFWYRQQPGQSLTLIATANQGSEATYESGFVIDKFPISRPNLTFSTLTVSNMSPEDSSIYLCSARPGTGMLDYGYTFGSGTRLTVV.

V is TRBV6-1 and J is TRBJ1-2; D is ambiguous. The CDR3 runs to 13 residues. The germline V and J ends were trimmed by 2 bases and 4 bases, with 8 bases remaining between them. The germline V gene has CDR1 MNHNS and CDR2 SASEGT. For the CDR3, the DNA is TGTGCCAGCAGTGAACCCGGATTCTATGGCTACACCTTC. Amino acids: CASSEPGFYGYTF.

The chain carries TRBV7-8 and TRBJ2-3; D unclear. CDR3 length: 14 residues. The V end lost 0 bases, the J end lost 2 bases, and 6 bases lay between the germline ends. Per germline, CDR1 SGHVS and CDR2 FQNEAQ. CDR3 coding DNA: TGTGCCAGCAGCTTAGCTCACAACACAGATACGCAGTATTTT. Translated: CASSLAHNTDTQYF. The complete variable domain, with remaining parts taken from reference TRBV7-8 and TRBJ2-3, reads GAGVSQSPRYKVAKRGQDVALRCDPISGHVSLFWYQQALGQGPEFLTYFQNEAQLDKSGLPSDRFFAERPEGSVSTLKIQRTQQEDSAVYLCASSLAHNTDTQYFGPGTRLTVL.

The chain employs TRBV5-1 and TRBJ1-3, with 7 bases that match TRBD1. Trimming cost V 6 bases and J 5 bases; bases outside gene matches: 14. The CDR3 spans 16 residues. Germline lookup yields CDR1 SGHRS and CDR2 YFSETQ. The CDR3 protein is CASTPREGASRNTIYF. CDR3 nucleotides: TGCGCCAGCACCCCCCGGGAGGGGGCGAGTCGAAACACCATATATTTT.

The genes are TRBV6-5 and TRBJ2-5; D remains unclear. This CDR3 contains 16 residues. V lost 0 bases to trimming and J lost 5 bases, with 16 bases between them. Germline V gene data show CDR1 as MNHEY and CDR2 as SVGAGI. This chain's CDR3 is CASSYSSGYIRETQYF. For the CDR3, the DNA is TGTGCCAGCAGTTACTCGTCTGGATATATTAGGGAGACCCAGTACTTC.

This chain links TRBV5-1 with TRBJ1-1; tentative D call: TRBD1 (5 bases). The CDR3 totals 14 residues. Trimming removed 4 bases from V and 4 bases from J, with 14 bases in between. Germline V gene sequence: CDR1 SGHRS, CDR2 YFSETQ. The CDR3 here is CASSPLQATTEAFF. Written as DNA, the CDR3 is TGCGCCAGCAGCCCTCTACAGGCGACCACTGAAGCTTTCTTT. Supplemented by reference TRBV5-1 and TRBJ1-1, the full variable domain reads KAGVTQTPRYLIKTRGQQVTLSCSPISGHRSVSWYQQTPGQGLQFLFEYFSETQRNKGNFPGRFSGRQFSNSRSEMNVSTLELGDSALYLCASSPLQATTEAFFGQGTRLTVV.

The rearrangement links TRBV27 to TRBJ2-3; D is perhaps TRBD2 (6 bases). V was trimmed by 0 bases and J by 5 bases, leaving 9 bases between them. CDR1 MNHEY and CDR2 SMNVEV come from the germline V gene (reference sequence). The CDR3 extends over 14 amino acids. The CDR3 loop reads CASSLSAGGDTQYF. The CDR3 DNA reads TGTGCCAGCAGTTTATCTGCCGGGGGAGATACGCAGTATTTT.

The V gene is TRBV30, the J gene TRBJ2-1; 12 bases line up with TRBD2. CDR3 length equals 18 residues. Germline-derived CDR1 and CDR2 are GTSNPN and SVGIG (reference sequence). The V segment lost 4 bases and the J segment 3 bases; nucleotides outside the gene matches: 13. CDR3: CAWTQGRTSGDYYNEQFF. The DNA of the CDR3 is TGTGCCTGGACTCAGGGGAGGACTAGCGGGGACTACTACAATGAGCAGTTCTTC.

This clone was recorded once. The CDR3 DNA sequence: TGCGCCAGCAGCGCCGGGGCGGGCGATGTCTATGGCTACACCTTC. This codes for CASSAGAGDVYGYTF. The chain links TRBV5-1 to TRBJ1-2; TRBD1 might be the D (5 bases). Trimming removed 4 bases at V and 4 bases at J, with 17 bases between. Germline-derived CDR1 and CDR2 are SGHRS and YFSETQ. This CDR3 spans 15 amino acids.

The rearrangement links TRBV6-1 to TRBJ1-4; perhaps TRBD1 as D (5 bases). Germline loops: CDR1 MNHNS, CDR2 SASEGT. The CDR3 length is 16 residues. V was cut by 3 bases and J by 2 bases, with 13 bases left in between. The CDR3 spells CASSEEGISTNEKLFF. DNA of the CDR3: TGTGCCAGCAGTGAGGAGGGGATATCTACTAATGAAAAACTGTTTTTT.

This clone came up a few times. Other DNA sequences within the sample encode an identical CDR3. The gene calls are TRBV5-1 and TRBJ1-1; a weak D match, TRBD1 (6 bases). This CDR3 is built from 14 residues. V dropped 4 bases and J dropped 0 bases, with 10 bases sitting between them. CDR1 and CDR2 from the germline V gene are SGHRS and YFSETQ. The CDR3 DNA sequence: TGCGCCAGCAGCGTTAGGGACATGAACACTGAAGCTTTCTTT. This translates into CASSVRDMNTEAFF.

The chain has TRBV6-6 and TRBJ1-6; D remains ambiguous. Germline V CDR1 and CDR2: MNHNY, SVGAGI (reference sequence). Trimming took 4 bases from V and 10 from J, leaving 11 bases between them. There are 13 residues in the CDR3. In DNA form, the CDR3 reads TGTGCCAGCAGTTCCGCGGAGGACTCACCCCTCCACTTT. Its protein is CASSSAEDSPLHF.

Here the CDR3 DNA reads TGTGCCAGCAGCTTAGAGATAGCGGGGATCAAAAACATTCAGTACTTC. Encoded protein: CASSLEIAGIKNIQYF. The chain couples TRBV7-8 to TRBJ2-4; 8 bases line up with TRBD2. Germline V lookup: CDR1 SGHVS, CDR2 FQNEAQ. The CDR3 has 16 amino acids. V lost 1 base, J lost 3 bases, and 5 bases stayed unmatched.

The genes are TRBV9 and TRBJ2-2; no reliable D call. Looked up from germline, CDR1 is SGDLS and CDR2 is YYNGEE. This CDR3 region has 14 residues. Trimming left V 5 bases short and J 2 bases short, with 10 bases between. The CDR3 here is CASSDRANTGELFF. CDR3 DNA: TGTGCCAGCAGTGATCGGGCCAACACCGGGGAGCTGTTTTTT.

The CDR3 here is CASSPPAQEYEQYF. Written as DNA, the CDR3 is TGTGCCAGCTCACCACCGGCACAGGAGTACGAGCAGTACTTC. The V gene is TRBV18, the J gene TRBJ2-7; tentative D call: TRBD1 (5 bases). Germline V gene data show CDR1 as KGHSH and CDR2 as LQKENI. Trimming shortened V by 0 bases and J by 4 bases, and 10 bases separated the two germline ends. This CDR3 has 14 residues.

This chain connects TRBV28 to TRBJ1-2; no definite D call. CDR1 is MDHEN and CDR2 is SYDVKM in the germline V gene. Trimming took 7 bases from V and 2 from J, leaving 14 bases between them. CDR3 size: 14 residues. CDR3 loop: CASTIRVENYGYTF. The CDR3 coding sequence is TGTGCCAGCACTATTCGGGTAGAGAACTATGGCTACACCTTC.

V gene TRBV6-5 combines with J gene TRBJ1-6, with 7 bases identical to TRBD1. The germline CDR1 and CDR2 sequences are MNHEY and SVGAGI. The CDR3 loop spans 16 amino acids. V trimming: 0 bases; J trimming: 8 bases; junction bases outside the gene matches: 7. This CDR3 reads CASSYSSSTGDSPLHF. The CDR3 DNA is TGTGCCAGCAGTTACTCCTCTTCAACAGGGGATTCACCCCTCCACTTT.

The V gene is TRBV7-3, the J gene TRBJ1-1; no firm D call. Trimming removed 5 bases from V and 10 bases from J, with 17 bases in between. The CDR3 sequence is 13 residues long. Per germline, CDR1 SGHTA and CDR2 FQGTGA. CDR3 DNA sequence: TGTGCCAGCAGCCCCCAGGCAGAAAGTCGAGCTTTCTTT. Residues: CASSPQAESRAFF.

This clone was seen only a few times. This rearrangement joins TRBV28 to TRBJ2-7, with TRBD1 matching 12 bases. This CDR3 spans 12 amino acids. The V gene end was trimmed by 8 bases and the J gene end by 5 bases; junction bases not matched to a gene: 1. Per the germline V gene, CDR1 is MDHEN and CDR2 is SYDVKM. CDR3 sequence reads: CASRDRGHEQYF. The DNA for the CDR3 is TGTGCCAGCCGGGACAGGGGGCACGAGCAGTACTTC.